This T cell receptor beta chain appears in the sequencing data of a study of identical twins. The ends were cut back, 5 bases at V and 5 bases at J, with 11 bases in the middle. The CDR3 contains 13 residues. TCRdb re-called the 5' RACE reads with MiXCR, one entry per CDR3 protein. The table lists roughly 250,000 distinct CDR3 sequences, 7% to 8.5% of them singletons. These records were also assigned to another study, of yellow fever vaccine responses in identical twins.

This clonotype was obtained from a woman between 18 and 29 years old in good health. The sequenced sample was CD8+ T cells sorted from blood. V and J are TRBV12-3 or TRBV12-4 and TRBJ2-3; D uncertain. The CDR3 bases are TGTGCCAGCAGTCCAATCCCTAGAGATACGCAGTATTTT. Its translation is CASSPIPRDTQYF.